This T cell receptor (beta chain) emerged from a study of cytomegalovirus exposure and HLA in healthy donors. Trimming took 0 bases from V and 5 from J, leaving 14 bases between them. The CDR3 runs to 15 residues. Germline lookup yields CDR1 KGHSY and CDR2 FQNENV. With 60 Vbeta and 13 Jbeta primers, the PCR was carried out. Here immunoSEQ multiplex PCR was the method, and the copy in TCRdb shows in-frame clones only, minus some. Found here are about 110,000 clones; the top ten clones hold more than 3%. Study conclusions and caveats: The study found most TCR sequences rare, yet found some public TCRs in many donors.

A remark on this clone: Its antigen is not known.

This receptor was identified in a man aged 25-45 years in good health and CMV-seronegative. Sequencing was performed on PBMCs. The chain uses TRBV16 and TRBJ2-7, with TRBD1 as a possible D gene (5 bases). In DNA form, the CDR3 reads TGTGCCAGCAGCCAATCAGAAGGGGCACCGAACGAGCAGTACTTC. Amino acids: CASSQSEGAPNEQYF.